A single sample gave rise to the 19 T cell receptor beta chains below, sequenced in a study of T cells in Graves' hyperthyroidism and ophthalmopathy. The CDR3 regions of TCR beta were amplified from RNA transcripts. With the HTBI primer set, the TCR CDR3 went through a first round of RT-PCR. TCRdb re-derived calls from the multiplex PCR reads in MiXCR, one entry per CDR3 protein. Among some 440,000 distinct CDR3 sequences, more than 15% were seen once, and the ten largest hold roughly 7.4%. Sequences were obtained from blood. The receptors were sampled from a woman younger than 30 with Graves' hyperthyroidism.

The table lists this clonotype with a few counts. The chain is built from TRBV7-6 and TRBJ2-7; 8 nucleotides line up with TRBD2. V lost 1 base to trimming and J lost 2 bases; unmatched junction nucleotides: 7. Looked up from germline, CDR1 is SGHVS and CDR2 is FNYEAQ. The CDR3 runs 16 residues. The DNA for the CDR3 is TGTGCCAGCAGCTTAGAGAGTAGCGGGATCCCCTACGAGCAGTACTTC. Translation: CASSLESSGIPYEQYF.

Concerning this clonotype itself: A read error is likely, as this CDR3 ends without the conserved phenylalanine or tryptophan. This chain uses TRBV27 with TRBJ2-7; 8 nucleotides line up with TRBD1. V was pared by 3 bases and J by 0 bases, with 1 base of the junction left unmatched. CDR1 is MNHEY, CDR2 SMNVEV, per germline (reference sequence). The CDR3 totals 14 residues. This chain's CDR3 is CASSFGQGSYEQYS. The CDR3, as DNA: TGTGCCAGCAGTTTTGGACAGGGCTCCTACGAGCAGTACTCC.

This clonotype was observed at least ten times. The chain recombines TRBV20-1 with TRBJ2-1; 7 bases are shared with TRBD2. The V and J ends lost 5 bases and 9 bases, in that order; junction bases with no gene match: 19. The CDR3 loop spans 16 amino acids. Germline V CDR1 and CDR2: DFQATT, SNEGSKA (reference sequence). CDR3 protein: CSAAKPGTTSGGEQFF. The CDR3 nucleotides read TGCAGTGCTGCCAAGCCCGGGACTACTTCCGGGGGTGAGCAGTTCTTC.

This clonotype was seen ten or more times. The J gene is TRBJ2-7, the V gene TRBV3-1, with 16 bases aligning to TRBD2. The ends lost 3 bases at V and 3 bases at J; junction bases unmatched: 2. The CDR3 totals 16 residues. The germline CDR1 and CDR2 sequences are LGHDT and YNNKEL (reference sequence). CDR3 bases: TGTGCCAGCAGCCAGGGACTAGCGGGAGGGAACTACGAGCAGTACTTC. As protein: CASSQGLAGGNYEQYF.

This clonotype has ten or more counts. The CDR3 DNA reads as TGTGCCTCAGGGGGCGATGAGACCCAGTACTTC. Its translation: CASGGDETQYF. The chain employs TRBV30 and TRBJ2-5; 8 nucleotides align to TRBD1. The CDR3 is made up of 11 amino acids. Unmatched junction bases numbered 3, after V lost 7 bases and J lost 5 bases. Germline V lookup: CDR1 GTSNPN, CDR2 SVGIG (reference sequence).

This clonotype occurred many times. The chain uses TRBV20-1 and TRBJ2-7, with 12 bases that match TRBD2. The V and J ends lost 2 bases and 7 bases, in that order; junction bases with no gene match: 9. CDR1 and CDR2 from the germline V gene are DFQATT and SNEGSKA (reference sequence). CDR3 size: 15 residues. This CDR3 reads CSARQPGLAGFEQYF. CDR3 bases: TGCAGTGCTAGACAGCCGGGACTAGCGGGTTTTGAGCAGTACTTC.

The chain links TRBV9 to TRBJ2-2; 9 positions agree with TRBD2. CDR1 and CDR2 from the germline V gene are SGDLS and YYNGEE. V shed 0 bases and J 4 bases; nucleotides not matched to a gene: 1. CDR3 length: 15 amino acids. The DNA of the CDR3 is TGTGCCAGCAGCGTAGAGACTAGCGGCACCGGGGAGCTGTTTTTT. Translating it yields CASSVETSGTGELFF. Full variable domain (rest looked up from reference TRBV9 and TRBJ2-2): DSGVTQTPKHLITATGQRVTLRCSPRSGDLSVYWYQQSLDQGLQFLIQYYNGEERAKGNILERFSAQQFPDLHSELNLSSLELGDSALYFCASSVETSGTGELFFGEGSRLTVL.

This clonotype occurred many times. The rearrangement joins TRBV3-1 to TRBJ2-6; perhaps TRBD2 as D (6 bases). The germline V gene encodes CDR1 LGHDT and CDR2 YNNKEL (reference sequence). Trimming cost V 0 bases and J 3 bases, with 15 bases left between them. The CDR3 has 18 residues. CDR3 DNA sequence: TGTGCCAGCAGCCAAGATGTGTCGGGAGTCGTTGGGGCCAACGTCCTGACTTTC. Translating gives CASSQDVSGVVGANVLTF.

In this sample, this clonotype turned up many times. The V and J genes are TRBV11-3 and TRBJ2-2; D is perhaps TRBD1 or TRBD2 (6 bases each). The CDR3 has 14 residues. With 4 bases removed from V and 7 bases from J, the gap between germline ends came to 13 bases. The V gene's germline CDR1 is SGHNT and CDR2 YENEEA. CDR3 DNA sequence: TGTGCCAGCAGCTACACGGGGGCGAGCGGGGAGCTGTTTTTT. It encodes CASSYTGASGELFF.

The sample holds many counts of this clonotype. The V gene is TRBV20-1, the J gene TRBJ1-2; D is possibly TRBD1 (6 bases). In germline, CDR1 is DFQATT, CDR2 SNEGSKA (reference sequence). V was cut by 6 bases and J by 6 bases, with 8 bases left in between. The CDR3 is 10 residues long. DNA for the CDR3: TGCAGTGCCGGACAGAATGGCTACACCTTC. It yields the protein CSAGQNGYTF.

Ten or more counts support this clonotype. This chain joins TRBV20-1 and TRBJ2-5, with TRBD1 identical over 7 bases. The V gene end was trimmed by 5 bases and the J gene end by 1 base; junction bases not matched to a gene: 4. Germline values: CDR1 DFQATT, CDR2 SNEGSKA (reference sequence). This CDR3 has 13 amino acids. CDR3 region: CSALRDSQETQYF. The CDR3 nucleotides are TGCAGTGCTCTTCGGGACAGCCAAGAGACCCAGTACTTC.

Many counts were recorded for this clonotype. The chain uses TRBV7-2 and TRBJ2-5; D remains unclear. The length of the CDR3 is 14 residues. In germline, CDR1 is SGHTA, CDR2 FQGNSA. Deletions cut 0 bases from V and 5 bases from J, with 10 bases between. The CDR3 DNA sequence: TGTGCCAGCAGCTTAGCGGGCACATGGGAGACCCAGTACTTC. It encodes CASSLAGTWETQYF. The variable domain in full, with the rest retrieved from reference TRBV7-2 and TRBJ2-5, is GAGVSQSPSNKVTEKGKDVELRCDPISGHTALYWYRQSLGQGLEFLIYFQGNSAPDKSGLPSDRFSAERTGGSVSTLTIQRTQQEDSAVYLCASSLAGTWETQYFGPGTRLLVL.

This clonotype has more than one count but fewer than ten. A read error may be the cause here, since a much bigger clone is one base away. This chain uses TRBV5-1 with TRBJ2-1, with TRBD2 matching over 8 bases. Unmatched junction bases numbered 6, after V lost 4 bases and J lost 3 bases. Germline loops: CDR1 SGHRS, CDR2 YFSETQ. The CDR3 is 15 residues long. The DNA for the CDR3 is TGCGCCAGCAGCCTTAGCGGGGCGGTCTACAATGAGCAGTTCTTC. Protein: CASSLSGAVYNEQFF.

This chain connects TRBV5-6 to TRBJ2-1; the match to TRBD2 covers 12 bases. CDR3 length: 15 amino acids. V lost 3 bases, J lost 7 bases, and 5 bases stayed unmatched. Germline lookup yields CDR1 SGHDT and CDR2 YYEEEE. DNA for the CDR3: TGTGCCAGCAGCTCACTAGCGGGGGGAGGGAATGAGCAGTTCTTC. Amino acid sequence: CASSSLAGGGNEQFF. Full variable domain (remainder filled in from reference TRBV5-6 and TRBJ2-1): DAGVTQSPTHLIKTRGQQVTLRCSPKSGHDTVSWYQQALGQGPQFIFQYYEEEERQRGNFPDRFSGHQFPNYSSELNVNALLLGDSALYLCASSSLAGGGNEQFFGPGTRLTVL.

This clonotype was seen many times. The chain employs TRBV7-2 and TRBJ2-3, with TRBD2 matching over 16 bases. V lost 5 bases, J lost 5 bases, and 4 bases stayed unmatched. CDR3 length: 16 amino acids. Per the germline V gene, CDR1 is SGHTA and CDR2 is FQGNSA. The CDR3: CASSPGLAGGGDTQYF. For the CDR3, the DNA is TGTGCCAGCAGCCCGGGACTAGCGGGAGGGGGAGATACGCAGTATTTT.

This clonotype came up many times. The chain recombines TRBV6-1 with TRBJ2-7; D is perhaps TRBD2 (5 bases). The CDR3 loop spans 13 amino acids. Trimming cost V 7 bases and J 2 bases, with 12 bases left between them. Germline V gives CDR1 MNHNS, CDR2 SASEGT. CDR3 sequence: CASKRTGPYEQYF. In DNA form, the CDR3 reads TGTGCCAGCAAGCGGACGGGCCCCTACGAGCAGTACTTC.

This clonotype has at least ten counts. The rearrangement uses TRBV5-1 and TRBJ2-7, with D tentatively TRBD1 (5 bases). The CDR3 is 15 residues long. The V end was cut by 0 bases, the J end by 2 bases, with 12 bases between. Germline V gives CDR1 SGHRS, CDR2 YFSETQ. The CDR3 region is CASSLDRPGTYEQYF. The DNA for the CDR3 is TGCGCCAGCAGCTTGGATCGGCCAGGGACCTACGAGCAGTACTTC.

This clonotype came up many times. The V and J genes are TRBV30 and TRBJ1-6, with D hard to call. CDR3 size: 12 residues. The V and J ends lost 1 base and 11 bases respectively, with 9 bases between them. Germline V gene sequence: CDR1 GTSNPN, CDR2 SVGIG (reference sequence). Here the CDR3 DNA reads TGTGCCTGGAGTGAGCCATATCCACCCCTCCACTTT. It translates to CAWSEPYPPLHF.

This clonotype was counted at least ten times. This sequence joins TRBV6-1 and TRBJ1-4; D is undetermined. V was shortened by 1 base and J by 8 bases, with 14 bases between the two germline ends. CDR3 length equals 15 residues. Per the germline V gene, CDR1 is MNHNS and CDR2 is SASEGT. In nucleotides, the CDR3 is TGTGCCAGCAGTGAAGGCCCCGCGGGCCGGGAAAAACTGTTTTTT. The encoded protein is CASSEGPAGREKLFF.